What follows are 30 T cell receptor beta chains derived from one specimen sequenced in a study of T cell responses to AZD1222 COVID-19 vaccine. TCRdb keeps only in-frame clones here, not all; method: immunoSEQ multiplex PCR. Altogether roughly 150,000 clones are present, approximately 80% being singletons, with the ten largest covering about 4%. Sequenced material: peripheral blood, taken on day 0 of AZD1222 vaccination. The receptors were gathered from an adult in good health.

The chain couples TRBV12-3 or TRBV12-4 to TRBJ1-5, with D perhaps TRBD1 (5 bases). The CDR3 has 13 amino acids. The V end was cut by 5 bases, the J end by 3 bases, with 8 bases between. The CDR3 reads CASSAGNNQPQHF. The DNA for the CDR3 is TGTGCCAGCAGTGCAGGGAACAATCAGCCCCAGCATTTT.

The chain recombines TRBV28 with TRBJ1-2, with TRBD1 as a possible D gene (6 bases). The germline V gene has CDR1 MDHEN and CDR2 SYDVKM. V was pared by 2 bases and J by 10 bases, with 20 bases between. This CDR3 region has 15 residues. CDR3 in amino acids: CASSLLGGGANAYTF. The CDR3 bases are TGTGCCAGCAGTTTACTAGGGGGGGGCGCTAATGCCTACACCTTC.

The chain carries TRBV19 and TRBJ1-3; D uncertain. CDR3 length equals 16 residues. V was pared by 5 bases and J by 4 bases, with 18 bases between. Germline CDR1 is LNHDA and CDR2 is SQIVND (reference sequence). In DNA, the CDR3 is TGTGCCAGTAGTCCCCAGGACTTCCTCCAAGGAAACACCATATATTTT. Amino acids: CASSPQDFLQGNTIYF.

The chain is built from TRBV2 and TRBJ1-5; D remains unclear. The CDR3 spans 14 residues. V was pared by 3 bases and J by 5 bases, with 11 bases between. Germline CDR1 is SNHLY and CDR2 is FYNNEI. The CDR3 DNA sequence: TGTGCCAGCAGTGATTGGGGTTTCGATCAGCCCCAGCATTTT. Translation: CASSDWGFDQPQHF.

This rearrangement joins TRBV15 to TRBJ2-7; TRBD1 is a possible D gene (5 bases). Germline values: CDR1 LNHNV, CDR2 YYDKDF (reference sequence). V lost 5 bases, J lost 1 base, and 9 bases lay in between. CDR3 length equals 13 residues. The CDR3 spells CATSYDRSYEQYF. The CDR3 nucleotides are TGTGCCACCAGCTACGACAGATCCTACGAGCAGTACTTC.

This CDR3 reads CASSTRGTGELFF. CDR3 DNA: TGCGCCAGCAGCACGAGGGGCACCGGGGAGCTGTTTTTT. The chain uses TRBV5-1 and TRBJ2-2, with D possibly being TRBD1 or TRBD2 (5 bases each). CDR3 length equals 13 residues. V lost 4 bases and J 4 bases, leaving 8 bases between the germline ends. The germline gives CDR1 SGHRS, CDR2 YFSETQ.

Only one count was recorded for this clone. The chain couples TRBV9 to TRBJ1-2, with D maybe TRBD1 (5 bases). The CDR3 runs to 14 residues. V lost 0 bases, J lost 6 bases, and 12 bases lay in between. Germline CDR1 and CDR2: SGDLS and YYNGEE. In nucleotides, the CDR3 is TGTGCCAGCAGCGTAGTAGAGGGGACGGATGGCTACACCTTC. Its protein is CASSVVEGTDGYTF. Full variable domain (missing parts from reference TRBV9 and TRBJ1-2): DSGVTQTPKHLITATGQRVTLRCSPRSGDLSVYWYQQSLDQGLQFLIQYYNGEERAKGNILERFSAQQFPDLHSELNLSSLELGDSALYFCASSVVEGTDGYTFGSGTRLTVV.

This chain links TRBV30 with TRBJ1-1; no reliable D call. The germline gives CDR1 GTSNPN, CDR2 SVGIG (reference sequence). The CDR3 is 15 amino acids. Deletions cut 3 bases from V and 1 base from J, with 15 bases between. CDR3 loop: CAWSTHGLGNTEAFF. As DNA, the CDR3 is TGTGCCTGGAGCACACATGGACTGGGGAACACTGAAGCTTTCTTT. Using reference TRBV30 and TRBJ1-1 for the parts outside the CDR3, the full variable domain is SQTIHQWPATLVQPVGSPLSLECTVEGTSNPNLYWYRQAAGRGLQLLFYSVGIGQISSEVPQNLSASRPQDRQFILSSKKLLLSDSGFYLCAWSTHGLGNTEAFFGQGTRLTVV.

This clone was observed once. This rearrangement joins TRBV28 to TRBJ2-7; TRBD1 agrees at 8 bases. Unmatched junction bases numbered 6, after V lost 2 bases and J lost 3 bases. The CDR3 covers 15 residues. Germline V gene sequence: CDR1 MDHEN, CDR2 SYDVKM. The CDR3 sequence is CASSLIGTGVYEQYF. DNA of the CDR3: TGTGCCAGCAGTTTAATTGGGACAGGAGTCTACGAGCAGTACTTC. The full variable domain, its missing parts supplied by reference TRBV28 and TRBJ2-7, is DVKVTQSSRYLVKRTGEKVFLECVQDMDHENMFWYRQDPGLGLRLIYFSYDVKMKEKGDIPEGYSVSREKKERFSLILESASTNQTSMYLCASSLIGTGVYEQYFGPGTRLTVT.

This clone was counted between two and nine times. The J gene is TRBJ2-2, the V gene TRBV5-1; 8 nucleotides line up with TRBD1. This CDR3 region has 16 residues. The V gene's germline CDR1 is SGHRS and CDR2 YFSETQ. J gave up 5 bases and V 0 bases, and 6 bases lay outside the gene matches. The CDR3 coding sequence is TGCGCCAGCAGCTTGGGAGACAGGGGAGGAACCGGGGAGCTGTTTTTT. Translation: CASSLGDRGGTGELFF.

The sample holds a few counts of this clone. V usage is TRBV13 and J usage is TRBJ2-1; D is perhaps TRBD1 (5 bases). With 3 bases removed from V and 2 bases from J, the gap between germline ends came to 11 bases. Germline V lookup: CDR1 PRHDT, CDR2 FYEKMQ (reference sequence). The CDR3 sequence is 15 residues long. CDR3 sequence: CASSLLKTAYNEQFF. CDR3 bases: TGTGCCAGCAGCTTGTTGAAGACAGCCTACAATGAGCAGTTCTTC.

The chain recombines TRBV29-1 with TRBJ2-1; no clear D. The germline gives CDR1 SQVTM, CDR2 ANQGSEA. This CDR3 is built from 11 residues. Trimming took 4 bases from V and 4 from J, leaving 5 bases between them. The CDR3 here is CSVGHYNEQFF. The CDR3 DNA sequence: TGCAGCGTTGGTCATTACAATGAGCAGTTCTTC.

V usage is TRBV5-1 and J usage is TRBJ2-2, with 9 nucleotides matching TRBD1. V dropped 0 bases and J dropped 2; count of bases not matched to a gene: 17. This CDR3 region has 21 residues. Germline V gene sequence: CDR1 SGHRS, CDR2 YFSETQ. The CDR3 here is CASSLGVEQGAMRLNTGELFF. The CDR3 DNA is TGCGCCAGCAGCTTGGGAGTGGAACAGGGGGCTATGAGACTCAACACCGGGGAGCTGTTTTTT.

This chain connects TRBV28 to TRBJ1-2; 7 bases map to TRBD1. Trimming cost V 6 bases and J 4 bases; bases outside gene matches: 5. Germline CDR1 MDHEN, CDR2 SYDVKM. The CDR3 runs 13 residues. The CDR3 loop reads CASRPRDSYGYTF. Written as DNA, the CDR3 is TGTGCCAGCAGGCCTCGGGACAGCTATGGCTACACCTTC.

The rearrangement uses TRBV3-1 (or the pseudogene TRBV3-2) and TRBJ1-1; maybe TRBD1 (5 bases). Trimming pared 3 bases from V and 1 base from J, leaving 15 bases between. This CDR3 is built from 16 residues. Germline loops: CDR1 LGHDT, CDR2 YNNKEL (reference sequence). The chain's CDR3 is CASSQLTGRENTEAFF. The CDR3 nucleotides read TGTGCCAGCAGCCAGCTGACGGGGCGAGAGAACACTGAAGCTTTCTTT.

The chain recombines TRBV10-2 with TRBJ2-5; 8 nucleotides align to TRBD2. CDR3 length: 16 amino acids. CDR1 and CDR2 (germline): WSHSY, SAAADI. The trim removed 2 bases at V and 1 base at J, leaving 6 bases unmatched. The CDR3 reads CASSEGTRMFQETQYF. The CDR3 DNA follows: TGCGCCAGCAGTGAGGGGACTAGAATGTTCCAAGAGACCCAGTACTTC.

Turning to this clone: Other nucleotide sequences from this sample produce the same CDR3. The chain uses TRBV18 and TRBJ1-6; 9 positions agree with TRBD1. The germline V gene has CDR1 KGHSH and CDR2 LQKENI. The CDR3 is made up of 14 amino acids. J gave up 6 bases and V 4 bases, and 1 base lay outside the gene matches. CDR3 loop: CASSRDRVNSPLHF. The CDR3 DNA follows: TGTGCCAGCTCACGGGACAGGGTTAATTCACCCCTCCACTTT.

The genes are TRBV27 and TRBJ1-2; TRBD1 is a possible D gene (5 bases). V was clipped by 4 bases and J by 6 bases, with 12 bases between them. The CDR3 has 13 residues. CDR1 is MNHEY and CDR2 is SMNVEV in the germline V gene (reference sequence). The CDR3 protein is CASSSRGWNGYTF. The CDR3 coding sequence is TGTGCCAGCAGTTCTAGGGGATGGAATGGCTACACCTTC.

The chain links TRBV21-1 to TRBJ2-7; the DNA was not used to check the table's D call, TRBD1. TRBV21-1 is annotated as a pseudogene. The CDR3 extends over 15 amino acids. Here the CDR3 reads CASSRTGPRSYEQYF. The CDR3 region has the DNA TGTGCCAGCAGCCGGACAGGGCCCCGAAGTTACGAGCAGTACTTC.

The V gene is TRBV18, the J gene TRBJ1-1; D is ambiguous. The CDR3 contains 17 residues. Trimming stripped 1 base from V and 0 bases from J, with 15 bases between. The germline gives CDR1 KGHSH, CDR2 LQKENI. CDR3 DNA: TGTGCCAGCTCACCACTAGGGATGAGCCGTCTGAACACTGAAGCTTTCTTT. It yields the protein CASSPLGMSRLNTEAFF.

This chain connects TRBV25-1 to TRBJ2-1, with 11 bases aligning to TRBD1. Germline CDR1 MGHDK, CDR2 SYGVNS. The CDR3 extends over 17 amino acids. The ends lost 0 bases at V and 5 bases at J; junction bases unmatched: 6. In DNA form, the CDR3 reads TGTGCCAGCAGTGAATATTCCGGGACAGGGGGGCACAATGAGCAGTTCTTC. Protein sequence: CASSEYSGTGGHNEQFF.

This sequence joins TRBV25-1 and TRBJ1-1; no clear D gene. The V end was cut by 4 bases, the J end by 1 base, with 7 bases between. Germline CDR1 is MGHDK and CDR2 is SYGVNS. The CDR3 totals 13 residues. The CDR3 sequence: CASSVGRNTEAFF. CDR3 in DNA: TGTGCCAGCAGTGTAGGGAGGAACACTGAAGCTTTCTTT.

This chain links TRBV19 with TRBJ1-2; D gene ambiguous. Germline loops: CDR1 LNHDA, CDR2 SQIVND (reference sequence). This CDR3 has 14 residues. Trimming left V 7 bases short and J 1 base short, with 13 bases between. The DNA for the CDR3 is TGTGCCAGTACACCCATTACCCTTAACTATGGCTACACCTTC. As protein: CASTPITLNYGYTF. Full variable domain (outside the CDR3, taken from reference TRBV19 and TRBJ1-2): DGGITQSPKYLFRKEGQNVTLSCEQNLNHDAMYWYRQDPGQGLRLIYYSQIVNDFQKGDIAEGYSVSREKKESFPLTVTSAQKNPTAFYLCASTPITLNYGYTFGSGTRLTVV.

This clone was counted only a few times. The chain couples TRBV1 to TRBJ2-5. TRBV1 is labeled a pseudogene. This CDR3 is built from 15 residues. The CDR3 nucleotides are TGCACCAGCGGCCCCTGGGCCCTGAGGCAAGAGACCCAGTACTTC. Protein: CTSGPWALRQETQYF.

This chain's CDR3 is CSVEDLGQGAQLTF. The CDR3 nucleotides read TGCAGCGTTGAAGATCTGGGGCAGGGGGCGCAATTAACCTTC. This rearrangement joins TRBV29-1 to TRBJ1-2, with TRBD1 matching over 8 bases. Germline V gives CDR1 SQVTM, CDR2 ANQGSEA. The CDR3 totals 14 residues. J gave up 14 bases and V 0 bases, and 14 bases lay outside the gene matches.

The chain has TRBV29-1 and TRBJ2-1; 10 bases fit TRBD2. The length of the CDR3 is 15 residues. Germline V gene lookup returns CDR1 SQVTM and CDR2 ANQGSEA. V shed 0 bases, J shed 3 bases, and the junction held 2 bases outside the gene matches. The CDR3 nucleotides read TGCAGCGTTGAAGACCTAGCGGGGGTCTACAATGAGCAGTTCTTC. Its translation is CSVEDLAGVYNEQFF.

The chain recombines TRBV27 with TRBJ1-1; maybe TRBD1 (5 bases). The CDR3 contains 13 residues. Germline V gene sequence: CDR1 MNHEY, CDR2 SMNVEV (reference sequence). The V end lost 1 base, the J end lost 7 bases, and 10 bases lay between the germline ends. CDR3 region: CASSLLGGNEAFF. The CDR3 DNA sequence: TGTGCCAGCAGTTTATTGGGGGGTAATGAAGCTTTCTTT.

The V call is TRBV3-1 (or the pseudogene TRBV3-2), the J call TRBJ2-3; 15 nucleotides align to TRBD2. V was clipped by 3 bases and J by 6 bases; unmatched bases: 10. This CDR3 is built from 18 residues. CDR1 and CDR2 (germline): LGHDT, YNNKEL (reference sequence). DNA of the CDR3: TGTGCCAGCAGCCATCTCCCCGGGACTAGCGGGGGGCGGGATACGCAGTATTTT. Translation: CASSHLPGTSGGRDTQYF.

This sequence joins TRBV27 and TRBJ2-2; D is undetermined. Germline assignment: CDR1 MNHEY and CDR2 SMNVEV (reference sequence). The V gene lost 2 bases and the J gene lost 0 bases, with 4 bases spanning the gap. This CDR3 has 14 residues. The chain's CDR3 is CASSLDANTGELFF. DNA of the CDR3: TGTGCCAGCAGTTTAGATGCGAACACCGGGGAGCTGTTTTTT.

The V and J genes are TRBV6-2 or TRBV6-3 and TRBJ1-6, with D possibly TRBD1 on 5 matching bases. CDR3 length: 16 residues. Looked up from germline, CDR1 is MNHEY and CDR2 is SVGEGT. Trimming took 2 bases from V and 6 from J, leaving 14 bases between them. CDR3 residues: CASSYTPGRGNSPLHF. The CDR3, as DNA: TGTGCCAGCAGTTACACCCCGGGGAGGGGTAATTCACCCCTCCACTTT.